What follows are 10 T cell receptor beta chains derived from one specimen sequenced in a study of blood T cell repertoires in COVID-19 (dated by TCRdb to 2020 to 2022). Library generation was performed with the immunoSEQ multiplex PCR assay. Entries here come from immuneACCESS through TCRdb and include only in-frame sequences with V and J called. Some clones fail to appear in such tables; in the studies checked, an unresolved V gene covers under half of the shortfall, and the cause of the remainder is unknown. Present in this sample are 170,000 or so clones, 80% to 85% of which were seen just once. The top ten constitute 11% to 15% of the sample. The sample consisted of peripheral blood. Receptor source: a young man with active or convalescent COVID-19.

The gene calls are TRBV24-1 and TRBJ2-2; D may be TRBD1 (6 bases). The CDR3 contains 15 residues. Germline-derived CDR1 and CDR2 are KGHDR and SFDVKD. V lost 2 bases, J lost 2 bases, and 8 bases lay in between. The CDR3 region is CATSDSGANTGELFF. As DNA, the CDR3 is TGTGCCACCAGTGATTCAGGGGCAAACACCGGGGAGCTGTTTTTT.

The rearrangement joins TRBV7-4 to TRBJ2-4; maybe TRBD1 (5 bases). The germline V gene encodes CDR1 SGHVT and CDR2 SQSDAQ. This CDR3 has 16 amino acids. Trimming pared 2 bases from V and 1 base from J, leaving 12 bases between. The CDR3 loop reads CASSLWGRKAKNIQYF. The CDR3 DNA follows: TGTGCCAGCAGCTTATGGGGCCGAAAGGCCAAAAACATTCAGTACTTC.

V is TRBV15 and J is TRBJ2-5; 8 nucleotides align to TRBD1. V trimming: 1 base; J trimming: 4 bases; junction bases outside the gene matches: 5. Per the germline V gene, CDR1 is LNHNV and CDR2 is YYDKDF (reference sequence). The CDR3 has 15 amino acids. CDR3 protein: CATSRADRGPETQYF. Written as DNA, the CDR3 is TGTGCCACCAGCAGAGCCGACAGGGGACCAGAGACCCAGTACTTC.

The chain is built from TRBV7-2 and TRBJ2-5; 12 bases fit TRBD2. J was trimmed by 4 bases and V by 5 bases; bases with no gene match: 5. The CDR3 covers 15 residues. Germline lookup yields CDR1 SGHTA and CDR2 FQGNSA. This CDR3 reads CASSRGLAGLETQYF. CDR3 sequence (DNA): TGTGCCAGCAGCCGGGGACTAGCGGGTTTAGAGACCCAGTACTTC.

This clone was seen more than once but under ten times. The chain links TRBV11-2 to TRBJ1-2, with D possibly matching TRBD1 (6 bases). This CDR3 region has 15 residues. The V end lost 1 base, the J end lost 4 bases, and 13 bases lay between the germline ends. The germline V gene encodes CDR1 SGHAT and CDR2 FQNNGV. The CDR3 nucleotides are TGTGCCAGCAGCTTAGTCCAGGGGCCGACCTATGGCTACACCTTC. Its translation is CASSLVQGPTYGYTF. The variable domain in full, completed from reference TRBV11-2 and TRBJ1-2, reads EAGVAQSPRYKIIEKRQSVAFWCNPISGHATLYWYQQILGQGPKLLIQFQNNGVVDDSQLPKDRFSAERLKGVDSTLKIQPAKLEDSAVYLCASSLVQGPTYGYTFGSGTRLTVV.

The chain joins TRBV19 to TRBJ2-1, with D possibly TRBD1 on 5 matching bases. Between the trimmed V and J ends, which lost 9 bases and 7 bases, there was a span of 19 bases. The CDR3 has 14 amino acids. Germline V gene data show CDR1 as LNHDA and CDR2 as SQIVND (reference sequence). The CDR3 sequence: CASGRTTFVNEQFF. CDR3 DNA: TGTGCCAGCGGTCGGACAACCTTCGTAAATGAGCAGTTCTTC.

The chain has TRBV5-6 and TRBJ2-5; 7 bases match TRBD2. V shed 5 bases and J 1 base; nucleotides not matched to a gene: 5. Looked up from germline, CDR1 is SGHDT and CDR2 is YYEEEE. There are 14 residues in the CDR3. The CDR3: CASSKRDLQETQYF. Here the CDR3 DNA reads TGTGCCAGCAGTAAGCGGGACCTCCAAGAGACCCAGTACTTC.

This clone came up once. The V call is TRBV19, the J call TRBJ1-5; TRBD1 is a possible D gene (5 bases). Per germline, CDR1 LNHDA and CDR2 SQIVND (reference sequence). Trimming removed 3 bases from V and 0 bases from J, with 9 bases in between. CDR3 length equals 15 residues. The CDR3: CASSILGDSNQPQHF. The CDR3 nucleotides are TGTGCCAGTAGTATCTTAGGGGATAGCAATCAGCCCCAGCATTTT.

The genes are TRBV5-5 and TRBJ1-6, with 7 bases matching TRBD1. Germline trimming cut 6 bases from V and 4 bases from J; bases unmatched to any gene: 1. Germline V gene data show CDR1 as SGHKS and CDR2 as YYEKEE (reference sequence). This CDR3 spans 13 amino acids. The CDR3 here is CASTTGYNSPLHF. The CDR3 coding sequence is TGTGCCAGCACGACAGGGTATAATTCACCCCTCCACTTT.

The chain couples TRBV19 to TRBJ2-7; 7 bases fit TRBD2. Per germline, CDR1 LNHDA and CDR2 SQIVND (reference sequence). There are 14 residues in the CDR3. J was trimmed by 1 base and V by 2 bases; bases with no gene match: 2. DNA of the CDR3: TGTGCCAGTAGTATAAGCGGGGAATCCTACGAGCAGTACTTC. Translating gives CASSISGESYEQYF. The complete variable domain, with remaining parts taken from reference TRBV19 and TRBJ2-7, reads DGGITQSPKYLFRKEGQNVTLSCEQNLNHDAMYWYRQDPGQGLRLIYYSQIVNDFQKGDIAEGYSVSREKKESFPLTVTSAQKNPTAFYLCASSISGESYEQYFGPGTRLTVT.